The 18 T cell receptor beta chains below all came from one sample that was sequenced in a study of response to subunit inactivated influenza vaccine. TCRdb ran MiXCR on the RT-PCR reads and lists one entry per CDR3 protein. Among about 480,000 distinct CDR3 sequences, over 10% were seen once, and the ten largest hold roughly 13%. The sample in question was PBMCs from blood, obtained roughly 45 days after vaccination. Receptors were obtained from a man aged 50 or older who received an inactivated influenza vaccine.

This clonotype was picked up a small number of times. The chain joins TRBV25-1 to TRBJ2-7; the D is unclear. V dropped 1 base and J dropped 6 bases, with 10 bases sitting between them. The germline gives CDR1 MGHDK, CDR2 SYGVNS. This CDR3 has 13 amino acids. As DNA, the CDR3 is TGTGCCAGCAGTGAATCCCCCTCGGCCGAGCAGTACTTC. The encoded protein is CASSESPSAEQYF.

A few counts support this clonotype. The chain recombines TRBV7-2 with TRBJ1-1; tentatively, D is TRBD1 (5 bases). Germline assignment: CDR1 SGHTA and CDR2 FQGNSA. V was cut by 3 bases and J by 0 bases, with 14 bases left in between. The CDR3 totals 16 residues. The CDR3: CASSFTSGTLNTEAFF. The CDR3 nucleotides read TGTGCCAGCAGCTTCACTTCCGGGACGCTGAACACTGAAGCTTTCTTT.

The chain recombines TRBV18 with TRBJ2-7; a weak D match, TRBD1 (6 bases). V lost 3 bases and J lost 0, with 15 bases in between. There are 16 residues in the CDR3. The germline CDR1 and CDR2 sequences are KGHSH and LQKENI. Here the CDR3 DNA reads TGTGCCAGCTCACCGGACAGCTCGAAAACCTCCTACGAGCAGTACTTC. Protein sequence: CASSPDSSKTSYEQYF. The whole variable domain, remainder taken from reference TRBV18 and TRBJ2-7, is NAGVMQNPRHLVRRRGQEARLRCSPMKGHSHVYWYRQLPEEGLKFMVYLQKENIIDESGMPKERFSAEFPKEGPSILRIQQVVRGDSAAYFCASSPDSSKTSYEQYFGPGTRLTVT.

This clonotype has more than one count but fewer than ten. The CDR3 here is CASSSLGLAIGEQFF. The CDR3 DNA is TGTGCCAGCAGTTCCTTGGGACTAGCAATTGGTGAGCAGTTCTTC. V usage is TRBV12-3 or TRBV12-4 and J usage is TRBJ2-1; TRBD2 matches 9 bases. This CDR3 has 15 residues. The J segment lost 9 bases and the V segment lost 4 bases, leaving 10 bases of the junction unmatched.

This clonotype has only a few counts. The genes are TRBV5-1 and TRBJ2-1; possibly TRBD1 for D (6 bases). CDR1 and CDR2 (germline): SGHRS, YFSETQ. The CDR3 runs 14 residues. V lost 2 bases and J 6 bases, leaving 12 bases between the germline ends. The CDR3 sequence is CASSLNREFNEQFF. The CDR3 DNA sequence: TGCGCCAGCAGCTTAAACAGGGAGTTCAATGAGCAGTTCTTC.

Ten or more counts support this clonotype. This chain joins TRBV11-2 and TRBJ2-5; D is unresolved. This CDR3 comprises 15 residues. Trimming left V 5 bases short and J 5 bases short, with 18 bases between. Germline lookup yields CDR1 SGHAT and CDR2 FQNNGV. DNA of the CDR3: TGTGCCAGCAGCCGAACCGGAGCACACGGGGAGACCCAGTACTTC. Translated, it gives CASSRTGAHGETQYF.

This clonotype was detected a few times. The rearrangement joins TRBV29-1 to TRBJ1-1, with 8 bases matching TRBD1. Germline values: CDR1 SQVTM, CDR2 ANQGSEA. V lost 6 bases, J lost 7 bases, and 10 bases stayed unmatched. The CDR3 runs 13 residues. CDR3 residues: CSVAYQGAGEAFF. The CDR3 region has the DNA TGCAGCGTAGCTTACCAGGGGGCGGGTGAAGCTTTCTTT.

The CDR3 DNA reads as TGTGCCAGCTCAGCGCCGGGACTAGCGGGCGACGGGACCCAGTACTTC. Protein product: CASSAPGLAGDGTQYF. The genes are TRBV18 and TRBJ2-5, with 12 positions matching TRBD2. V gave up 5 bases and J gave up 7 bases; unmatched junction bases: 11. The germline V gene has CDR1 KGHSH and CDR2 LQKENI. There are 16 residues in the CDR3.

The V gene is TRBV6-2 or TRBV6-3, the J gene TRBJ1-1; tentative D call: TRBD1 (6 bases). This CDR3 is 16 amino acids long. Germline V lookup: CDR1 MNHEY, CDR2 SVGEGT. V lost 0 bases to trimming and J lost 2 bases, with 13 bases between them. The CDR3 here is CASSYSYKQGNTEAFF. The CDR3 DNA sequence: TGTGCCAGCAGTTACTCTTATAAACAGGGAAACACTGAAGCTTTCTTT.

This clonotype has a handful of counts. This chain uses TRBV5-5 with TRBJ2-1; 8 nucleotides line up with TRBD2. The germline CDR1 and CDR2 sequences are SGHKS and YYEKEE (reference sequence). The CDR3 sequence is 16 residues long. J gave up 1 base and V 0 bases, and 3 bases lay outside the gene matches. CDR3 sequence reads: CASSLDPGGSYNEQFF. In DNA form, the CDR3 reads TGTGCCAGCAGCTTGGATCCGGGGGGGTCCTACAATGAGCAGTTCTTC.

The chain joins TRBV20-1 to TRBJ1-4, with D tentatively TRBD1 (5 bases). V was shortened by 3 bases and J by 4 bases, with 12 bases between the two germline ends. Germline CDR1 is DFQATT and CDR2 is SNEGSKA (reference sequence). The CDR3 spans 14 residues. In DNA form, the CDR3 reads TGCAGTGCTAGCGGGTGGGGCTATAATGAAAAACTGTTTTTT. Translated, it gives CSASGWGYNEKLFF.

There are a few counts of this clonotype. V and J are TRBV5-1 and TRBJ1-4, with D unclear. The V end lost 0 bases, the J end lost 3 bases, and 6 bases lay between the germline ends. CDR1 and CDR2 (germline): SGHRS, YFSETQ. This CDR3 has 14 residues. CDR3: CASSLGQSNEKLFF. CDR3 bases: TGCGCCAGCAGCTTGGGGCAATCTAATGAAAAACTGTTTTTT.

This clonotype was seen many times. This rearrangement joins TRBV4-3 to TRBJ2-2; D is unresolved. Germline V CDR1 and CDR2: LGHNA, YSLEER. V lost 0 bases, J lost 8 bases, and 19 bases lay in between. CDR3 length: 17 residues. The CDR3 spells CASSQEGDGEKSGELFF. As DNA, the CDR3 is TGCGCCAGCAGCCAAGAAGGCGACGGAGAAAAGTCGGGGGAGCTGTTTTTT.

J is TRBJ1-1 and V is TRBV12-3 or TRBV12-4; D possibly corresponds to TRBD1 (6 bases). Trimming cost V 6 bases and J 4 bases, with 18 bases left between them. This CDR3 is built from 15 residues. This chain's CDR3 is CASSGQPGWGTEAFF. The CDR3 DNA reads TGTGCCAGCAGCGGACAGCCCGGGTGGGGCACTGAAGCTTTCTTT.

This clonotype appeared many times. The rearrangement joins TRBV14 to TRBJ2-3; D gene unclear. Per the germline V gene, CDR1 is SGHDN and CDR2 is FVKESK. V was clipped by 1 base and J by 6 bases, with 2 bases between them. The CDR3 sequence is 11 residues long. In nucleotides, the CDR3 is TGTGCCAGCAGCCAAGTGGATACGCAGTATTTT. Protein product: CASSQVDTQYF.

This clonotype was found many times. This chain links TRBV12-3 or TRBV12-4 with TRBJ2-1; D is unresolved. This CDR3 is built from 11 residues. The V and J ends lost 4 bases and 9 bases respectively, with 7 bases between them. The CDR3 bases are TGTGCCAGCAGTTCATTAGTTGAGCAGTTCTTC. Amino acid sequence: CASSSLVEQFF.

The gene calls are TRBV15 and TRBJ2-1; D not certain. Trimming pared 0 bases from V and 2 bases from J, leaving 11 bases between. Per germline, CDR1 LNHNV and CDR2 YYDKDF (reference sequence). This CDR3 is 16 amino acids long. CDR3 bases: TGTGCCACCAGCAGAGATACGGCAACCACCTACAATGAGCAGTTCTTC. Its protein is CATSRDTATTYNEQFF.

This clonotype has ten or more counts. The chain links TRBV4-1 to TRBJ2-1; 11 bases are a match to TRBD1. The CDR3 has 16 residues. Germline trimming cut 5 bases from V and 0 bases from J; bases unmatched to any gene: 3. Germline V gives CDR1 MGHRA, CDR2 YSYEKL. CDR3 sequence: CASSTGTGGSYNEQFF. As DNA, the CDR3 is TGCGCCAGCAGCACGGGGACAGGGGGCTCCTACAATGAGCAGTTCTTC.